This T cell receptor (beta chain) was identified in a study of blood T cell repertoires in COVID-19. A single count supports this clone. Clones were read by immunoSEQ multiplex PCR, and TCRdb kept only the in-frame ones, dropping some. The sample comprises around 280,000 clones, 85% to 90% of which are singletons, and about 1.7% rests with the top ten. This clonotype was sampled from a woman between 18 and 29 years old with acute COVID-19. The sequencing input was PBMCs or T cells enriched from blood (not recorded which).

The CDR3 nucleotides are TGTGCCAGCAGACCGCCCGGGACAGGGGTTAACTACGAGCAGTACTTC. This codes for CASRPPGTGVNYEQYF. The rearrangement links TRBV7-2 to TRBJ2-7; 10 bases are shared with TRBD1. Trimming removed 6 bases from V and 3 bases from J; junction bases left unmatched: 11. Germline V lookup: CDR1 SGHTA, CDR2 FQGNSA. There are 16 residues in the CDR3.